A selection of T cell receptor beta chains follows, all from one sample in a study of T cells expressing NK-cell markers. TCRdb reprocessed the 5' RACE reads, keeping one entry per CDR3 protein, no DNA. The sample includes under 500,000 distinct CDR3 sequences. The sample consisted of blood T cells: a sorted CD56 or NKG2C T cell subset, CD4+ or CD8+ T cells, or bulk PBMC T cells (not recorded which). Source of these receptors: a woman between 18 and 75 years old in good health. CDR3s include the opening cysteine and the closing phenylalanine or tryptophan.

v_gene	j_gene	CDR3aa
TRBV5-6	TRBJ1-4	CASSPRGSATTNEKLFF
TRBV10-3	TRBJ2-3	CATLAGGSTDTQYF
TRBV3-1	TRBJ2-1	CASSQGAGLAGVGEQFF
TRBV29-1	TRBJ1-4	CSASLTGNEKLFF
TRBV6-2/TRBV6-3	TRBJ2-1	CASSKGPGRPPFF
TRBV20-1	TRBJ2-3	CSAWLSTDTQYF
TRBV18	TRBJ2-3	CASSPRGLAQYF
TRBV5-1	TRBJ2-2	CASRLSDTTTGELFF
TRBV10-2	TRBJ2-3	CASSEGASGSRADTQYF
TRBV12-3/TRBV12-4	TRBJ2-5	CASSPPSGRWGETQYF
TRBV7-2	TRBJ2-7	CASSRIQGGHEQYF
TRBV28	TRBJ2-7	CASSISVREQYF
TRBV7-9	TRBJ1-4	CASRQEADEKLFF
TRBV6-1	TRBJ2-4	CASSPGPRNIQYF
TRBV20-1	TRBJ2-1	CSARVLAGNEQFF
TRBV4-3	TRBJ1-2	CASSQDGVPYGYTF
TRBV9	TRBJ1-1	CASSLTAGHANTEAFF
TRBV23-1	TRBJ2-1	CASSQSNGGILEARNEQFF
TRBV6-2/TRBV6-3	TRBJ2-1	CASRGRGGLSSYNEQFF
TRBV4-2	TRBJ2-1	CASSQETGLAVREQFF
TRBV2	TRBJ2-1	CASISQDRTSNEQFF
TRBV9	TRBJ2-2	CASSTRDLFANTGELFF
TRBV28	TRBJ1-1	CASSLNGLNTEAFF
TRBV10-3	TRBJ2-5	CAIKGSGKQETQYF
TRBV11-1	TRBJ2-1	CASSLLAGTPRGDEQFF
TRBV5-1	TRBJ2-3	CASSLDLSRADTQYF
TRBV7-8	TRBJ2-2	CASSTPTGPTGELFF
TRBV7-9	TRBJ1-1	CASSLRGAEAFF
TRBV3-1	TRBJ2-2	CASSQEGPGTNTGELFF
TRBV25-1	TRBJ2-5	CASSRQSTGTAETQYF
TRBV20-1	TRBJ2-7	CSARENGYGYEQYF
TRBV14	TRBJ1-2	CASSQDRDGDGYTF
TRBV20-1	TRBJ2-3	CSAAKVLTSTDTQYF
TRBV6-4	TRBJ2-1	CASSPSLAGGGNEQFF
TRBV29-1	TRBJ2-3	CSVEDLPASGFSDTQYF
TRBV7-9	TRBJ2-3	CATPFGGQITDTQYF
TRBV15	TRBJ2-4	CATSREGAQYF
TRBV18	TRBJ1-2	CASSPPGRSYGYTF
TRBV29-1	TRBJ2-5	CSSYGTGVETQYF
TRBV7-9	TRBJ2-1	CASTSLVFYNEQFF
TRBV16	TRBJ1-5	CASSNYAGFGNQPQHF
TRBV5-1	TRBJ2-7	CASSLGGTSSYEQYF
TRBV7-2	TRBJ2-5	CASSLVGSGTEAQYF
TRBV7-6	TRBJ1-5	CASSLARNQPQHF
TRBV12-3/TRBV12-4	TRBJ2-7	CASSFLGTGDYYEQYF